This T cell receptor beta chain emerged from a study of cytomegalovirus exposure and HLA in healthy donors. Study overall: The 90 to 150 validation repertoires used a platform that matched the one used for the roughly 650 first-cohort repertoires, as a later analysis reported.

Study-wide points: Reported performance of the classifier showed diagnosis of cytomegalovirus status with high specificity and sensitivity. Cytomegalovirus association was listed for about 180 TCR beta chains.

Profiling relied on immunoSEQ multiplex PCR, and the TCRdb table lists in-frame clones only, not all of them. The sample shows some 75,000 clones, 95% to 96% of them seen only once. As to this clone: Its target is unknown.

Trimming pared 7 bases from V and 4 bases from J, leaving 13 bases between. Germline assignment: CDR1 LNHDA and CDR2 SQIVND (reference sequence). The CDR3 totals 14 residues. The rearrangement uses TRBV19 and TRBJ2-2; maybe TRBD1 (5 bases). The clonotype was recovered from a woman aged 18-30 years in good health and CMV-seronegative. The specimen sequenced was PBMCs. CDR3: CASIGASITGELFF. Here the CDR3 DNA reads TGTGCCAGTATAGGGGCCTCAATCACCGGGGAGCTGTTTTTT.